This passage covers 17 T cell receptor beta chains from one sample sequenced in a study of OX40 agonist ivuxolimab in advanced cancers. Assay used: immunoSEQ multiplex PCR; TCRdb lists only in-frame clones, some missing. The table shows some 58,000 clones, with approximately 91% occurring only once. The sample consisted of CD4+ or CD8+ T cells sorted from blood, taken in a trial of the OX40 agonist ivuxolimab. The receptors shown here come from an adult with an advanced solid tumor such as melanoma, head and neck, liver or kidney cancer.

This chain connects TRBV6-5 to TRBJ2-7, with 7 bases identical to TRBD1. This CDR3 spans 14 amino acids. After removal of 2 bases from V and 3 bases from J, the junction contained 4 bases not matched to a gene. Looked up from germline, CDR1 is MNHEY and CDR2 is SVGAGI. DNA for the CDR3: TGTGCCAGCAGTTACGCCAGGGGGAACTACGAGCAGTACTTC. It translates to CASSYARGNYEQYF.

The genes are TRBV18 and TRBJ2-5; 7 bases line up with TRBD2. V was clipped by 2 bases and J by 2 bases; unmatched bases: 5. The CDR3 runs to 15 residues. CDR1 and CDR2 from the germline V gene are KGHSH and LQKENI. The CDR3 loop reads CASSPVGGSQETQYF. In DNA form, the CDR3 reads TGTGCCAGCTCACCAGTCGGGGGGTCTCAAGAGACCCAGTACTTC.

The J gene is TRBJ2-1, the V gene TRBV11-3; TRBD2 might be the D (5 bases). Germline CDR1 is SGHNT and CDR2 is YENEEA. The CDR3 covers 13 residues. Trimming removed 4 bases from V and 8 bases from J, with 12 bases in between. DNA for the CDR3: TGTGCCAGCAGCTCCAGAGGGTCGTATGAGCAGTTCTTC. Translation: CASSSRGSYEQFF.

The chain uses TRBV7-3 and TRBJ1-1; D is undetermined. V gave up 2 bases and J gave up 4 bases, with 11 bases separating them. The CDR3 runs 14 residues. Germline CDR1 SGHTA, CDR2 FQGTGA. The CDR3 nucleotides are TGTGCCAGCAGCTTAGGAGGGAGGCCCACTGAAGCTTTCTTT. Amino acid sequence: CASSLGGRPTEAFF.

This sequence joins TRBV6-6 and TRBJ2-3, with D perhaps being TRBD1 or TRBD2 (5 bases each). The CDR3 sequence is 13 residues long. Germline assignment: CDR1 MNHNY and CDR2 SVGAGI (reference sequence). With 5 bases removed from V and 4 bases from J, the gap between germline ends came to 10 bases. The CDR3 spells CASSRGTPDTQYF. Written as DNA, the CDR3 is TGTGCCAGCAGTAGAGGGACCCCAGATACGCAGTATTTT.

The chain recombines TRBV10-3 with TRBJ1-2, with 7 bases lining up with TRBD1. This CDR3 is 16 amino acids long. Germline V gene sequence: CDR1 ENHRY, CDR2 SYGVKD. J lost 0 bases, V lost 3 bases, and 7 bases had no gene match. The CDR3 loop reads CAISEGTDRANYGYTF. The CDR3 bases are TGTGCCATCAGTGAAGGGACAGACCGCGCTAACTATGGCTACACCTTC.

This sequence joins TRBV28 and TRBJ2-7, with D tentatively TRBD1 (6 bases). This CDR3 contains 11 residues. Germline V CDR1 and CDR2: MDHEN, SYDVKM. Trimming removed 6 bases at V and 4 bases at J, with 7 bases between. The CDR3 is CASRTGYEQYF. DNA for the CDR3: TGTGCCAGCAGAACAGGGTACGAGCAGTACTTC. The full variable domain, in which reference TRBV28 and TRBJ2-7 provide the parts outside the CDR3, is DVKVTQSSRYLVKRTGEKVFLECVQDMDHENMFWYRQDPGLGLRLIYFSYDVKMKEKGDIPEGYSVSREKKERFSLILESASTNQTSMYLCASRTGYEQYFGPGTRLTVT.

The chain has TRBV19 and TRBJ2-3, with a possible D match to TRBD1 (6 bases). V shed 7 bases and J shed 4 bases, with 18 bases lying between them. Germline-derived CDR1 and CDR2 are LNHDA and SQIVND (reference sequence). The CDR3 extends over 15 amino acids. The CDR3 DNA follows: TGTGCCAGTAAGGCCCAACAGGGTACGGCAGATACGCAGTATTTT. This gives the protein CASKAQQGTADTQYF.

V is TRBV5-4 and J is TRBJ2-7; tentatively, D is TRBD2 (5 bases). Trimming stripped 4 bases from V and 7 bases from J, with 21 bases between. Per the germline V gene, CDR1 is SGHNT and CDR2 is YYREEE (reference sequence). The length of the CDR3 is 15 residues. The CDR3 sequence is CASSNPGRTAEEQYF. CDR3 nucleotides: TGTGCCAGCAGCAACCCGGGAAGGACCGCGGAGGAGCAGTACTTC. Based on the CDR3 plus reference TRBV5-4 and TRBJ2-7, the full variable domain is ETGVTQSPTHLIKTRGQQVTLRCSSQSGHNTVSWYQQALGQGPQFIFQYYREEENGRGNFPPRFSGLQFPNYSSELNVNALELDDSALYLCASSNPGRTAEEQYFGPGTRLTVT.

The chain uses TRBV27 and TRBJ2-3; D perhaps matches TRBD2 (7 bases). Germline values: CDR1 MNHEY, CDR2 SMNVEV (reference sequence). The V end was cut by 3 bases, the J end by 1 base, with 20 bases between. The CDR3 runs 18 residues. CDR3 nucleotide sequence: TGTGCCAGCAGTTTTCCCGGGGGGCAGGATAGAGGCACAGATACGCAGTATTTT. Encoded protein: CASSFPGGQDRGTDTQYF.

The genes are TRBV11-2 and TRBJ2-7; D may correspond to TRBD1 or TRBD2 (5 bases each). In germline, CDR1 is SGHAT, CDR2 FQNNGV. V lost 5 bases to trimming and J lost 2 bases, with 10 bases between them. The CDR3 sequence is 13 residues long. The CDR3 DNA is TGTGCCAGCAGCCCTGGGACGGCCTACGAGCAGTACTTC. Its translation: CASSPGTAYEQYF.

This chain connects TRBV28 to TRBJ1-4, with TRBD1 matching 8 bases. The CDR3 extends over 15 amino acids. Germline-derived CDR1 and CDR2 are MDHEN and SYDVKM. V was clipped by 5 bases and J by 4 bases; unmatched bases: 6. The DNA of the CDR3 is TGTGCCAGCAGTCCGTCACAGGGGGTTAATGAAAAACTGTTTTTT. This codes for CASSPSQGVNEKLFF.

This chain joins TRBV13 and TRBJ1-2, with 8 bases aligning to TRBD1. The germline V gene encodes CDR1 PRHDT and CDR2 FYEKMQ (reference sequence). This CDR3 comprises 17 residues. The J segment lost 5 bases and the V segment lost 3 bases, leaving 14 bases of the junction unmatched. CDR3 in DNA: TGTGCCAGCAGCTTTGGGGACAGGCCCGAGCTAGATTATGGCTACACCTTC. Protein sequence: CASSFGDRPELDYGYTF.

The chain joins TRBV5-1 to TRBJ2-1; 13 positions match TRBD2. The CDR3 has 16 amino acids. The J segment lost 8 bases and the V segment lost 3 bases, leaving 8 bases of the junction unmatched. Germline values: CDR1 SGHRS, CDR2 YFSETQ. CDR3 protein: CASSSFGLAGEDEQFF. The CDR3 nucleotides read TGCGCCAGCAGCTCCTTCGGACTAGCGGGAGAGGATGAGCAGTTCTTC.

In regard to this clone: A junction end diverges from the germline sequence, so it may reflect a read error. This chain links TRBV7-8 with TRBJ1-1; perhaps TRBD1 as D (5 bases). Per the germline V gene, CDR1 is SGHVS and CDR2 is FQNEAQ. The length of the CDR3 is 14 residues. The chain's CDR3 is CASSPLDMKTEAFF. The CDR3 DNA is TGTGCCAGCAGCCCCTTGGACATGAAGACTGAAGCTTTCTTT.

The CDR3 DNA reads as TGTGCCAGTAGTATATCAGGGACGGGTAGTAGCAATCAGCCCCAGCATTTT. It encodes CASSISGTGSSNQPQHF. The chain carries TRBV19 and TRBJ1-5; the D gene is possibly TRBD1 (5 bases). CDR1 is LNHDA, CDR2 SQIVND, per germline (reference sequence). V shed 2 bases and J shed 0 bases, with 14 bases lying between them. There are 17 residues in the CDR3.

The rearrangement links TRBV9 to TRBJ2-1; 7 bases line up with TRBD1. From germline, CDR1 is SGDLS and CDR2 YYNGEE. J was trimmed by 2 bases and V by 4 bases; bases with no gene match: 12. CDR3 size: 17 residues. The CDR3 region has the DNA TGTGCCAGCAGCCCAACCTCGGCACAGGGGACCTACAATGAGCAGTTCTTC. It is translated as CASSPTSAQGTYNEQFF.